The 22 T cell receptor beta chains reported below all come from one sample, sequenced in a study of cytomegalovirus exposure and HLA in healthy donors. PCR used 60 Vbeta primers and 13 Jbeta primers. TCRdb's table, derived via immunoSEQ multiplex PCR, lists solely in-frame clones and lacks some. This listing includes 150,000 to 200,000 clones. Source material: PBMCs. These receptors came from a young woman in good health and CMV-seropositive.

A note on this clone: The sample carries other DNA sequences with the same CDR3. The rearrangement joins TRBV29-1 to TRBJ2-3, with TRBD1 as a possible D gene (6 bases). Trimming removed 1 base at V and 3 bases at J, with 11 bases between. The CDR3 runs 14 residues. Per the germline V gene, CDR1 is SQVTM and CDR2 is ANQGSEA. CDR3 region: CSVEVQGRTDTQYF. CDR3 sequence (DNA): TGCAGCGTTGAAGTTCAGGGGCGGACAGATACGCAGTATTTT.

The chain carries TRBV2 and TRBJ2-7; 8 bases agree with TRBD2. Germline trimming cut 8 bases from V and 6 bases from J; bases unmatched to any gene: 9. Germline V gives CDR1 SNHLY, CDR2 FYNNEI. The length of the CDR3 is 13 residues. The CDR3 DNA reads TGTGCCAGCTGGAAGCGGGAGAGCATCGAGCAGTACTTC. It is translated as CASWKRESIEQYF.

The chain is built from TRBV29-1 and TRBJ1-5, with no clear D. Germline CDR1 reads SQVTM; CDR2 reads ANQGSEA. The CDR3 has 13 residues. V was trimmed by 5 bases and J by 0 bases, leaving 8 bases between them. This chain's CDR3 is CSVSDSSNQPQHF. The CDR3 DNA follows: TGCAGCGTTTCGGACTCTAGCAATCAGCCCCAGCATTTT.

The V and J genes are TRBV6-6 and TRBJ2-7, with 12 bases fitting TRBD1. V shed 4 bases and J 2 bases; nucleotides not matched to a gene: 6. Germline values: CDR1 MNHNY, CDR2 SVGAGI (reference sequence). The CDR3 length is 16 residues. The CDR3 reads CASSWGQGAWPYEQYF. The DNA of the CDR3 is TGTGCCAGCAGTTGGGGACAGGGGGCCTGGCCCTACGAGCAGTACTTC.

The chain is built from TRBV5-4 and TRBJ1-4; D not certain. With 3 bases removed from V and 0 bases from J, the gap between germline ends came to 6 bases. CDR1 is SGHNT and CDR2 is YYREEE in the germline V gene (reference sequence). This CDR3 is built from 14 residues. The CDR3 spells CASSSFATNEKLFF. The DNA of the CDR3 is TGTGCCAGCAGCTCGTTCGCAACTAATGAAAAACTGTTTTTT.

V is TRBV7-9 and J is TRBJ2-7; tentatively, D is TRBD1 (6 bases). The CDR3 extends over 16 amino acids. Trimming took off 5 bases at V and 0 bases at J, with 17 bases between the two ends. CDR1 is SEHNR and CDR2 is FQNEAQ in the germline V gene (reference sequence). In nucleotides, the CDR3 is TGTGCCAGCAGCGAGGATCGGGCAGGGGTCTCCTACGAGCAGTACTTC. This gives the protein CASSEDRAGVSYEQYF.

J is TRBJ2-7 and V is TRBV19; 7 bases agree with TRBD1. Trimming at V came to 9 bases and at J to 0 bases, leaving 5 bases not matched to a gene. The CDR3 spans 13 residues. Germline values: CDR1 LNHDA, CDR2 SQIVND (reference sequence). DNA for the CDR3: TGTGCCAGCAGGGACAGTCGCTCCTACGAGCAGTACTTC. Protein product: CASRDSRSYEQYF.

The chain uses TRBV2 and TRBJ2-1; a possible D gene is TRBD2 (5 bases). CDR1 SNHLY and CDR2 FYNNEI come from the germline V gene. Between the trimmed V and J ends, which lost 7 bases and 0 bases, there was a span of 7 bases. The CDR3 is 13 amino acids. CDR3 region: CASTGSSYNEQFF. The CDR3 bases are TGTGCCAGCACGGGAAGCTCCTACAATGAGCAGTTCTTC.

The V gene is TRBV4-2, the J gene TRBJ1-1; D remains unclear. V was cut by 1 base and J by 0 bases, with 12 bases left in between. Germline V lookup: CDR1 LGHNA, CDR2 YNFKEQ. The CDR3 is 16 amino acids. CDR3 bases: TGTGCCAGCAGCCAAGGGGCGGGAATCGTGAACACTGAAGCTTTCTTT. Translation gives CASSQGAGIVNTEAFF.

As concerns this clone: Other nucleotide sequences in the sample specify the same CDR3. The V and J genes are TRBV5-4 and TRBJ1-2; D is unresolved. V lost 0 bases, J lost 2 bases, and 5 bases lay in between. This CDR3 has 13 residues. The germline V gene encodes CDR1 SGHNT and CDR2 YYREEE (reference sequence). CDR3 DNA: TGTGCCAGCAGCTTGGCGGGGAACTATGGCTACACCTTC. It specifies CASSLAGNYGYTF.

This sequence joins TRBV6-5 and TRBJ2-7; the match to TRBD2 covers 8 bases. Germline V lookup: CDR1 MNHEY, CDR2 SVGAGI. With V trimmed by 0 bases and J by 5 bases, 9 bases remained unmatched. This CDR3 is 16 amino acids long. This CDR3 is CASSYSRGAGVNEQYF. The DNA for the CDR3 is TGTGCCAGCAGTTACTCGAGAGGAGCGGGAGTCAACGAGCAGTACTTC.

This chain links TRBV11-2 with TRBJ1-6; D not certain. V was cut by 1 base and J by 8 bases, with 6 bases left in between. Germline CDR1 is SGHAT and CDR2 is FQNNGV. This CDR3 region has 13 residues. The CDR3 reads CASSLGPDSPLHF. The CDR3 nucleotides are TGTGCCAGCAGCTTAGGGCCCGATTCACCCCTCCACTTT.

This sequence joins TRBV7-2 and TRBJ2-7; D perhaps matches TRBD1 (5 bases). The CDR3 sequence is 14 residues long. Germline CDR1 reads SGHTA; CDR2 reads FQGNSA. The V end lost 2 bases, the J end lost 2 bases, and 10 bases lay between the germline ends. In nucleotides, the CDR3 is TGTGCCAGCAGCTTAAGTCCAGGGCCCTACGAGCAGTACTTC. This codes for CASSLSPGPYEQYF.

The chain recombines TRBV5-5 with TRBJ1-1; 7 bases fit TRBD1. The germline gives CDR1 SGHKS, CDR2 YYEKEE (reference sequence). V lost 0 bases to trimming and J lost 11 bases; unmatched junction nucleotides: 13. The CDR3 contains 15 residues. CDR3 sequence reads: CASSLEWDSISLAFF. The CDR3 DNA reads TGTGCCAGCAGCTTGGAATGGGACAGCATCTCTTTGGCTTTCTTT.

The chain joins TRBV2 to TRBJ2-7, with D tentatively TRBD1 (5 bases). Germline loops: CDR1 SNHLY, CDR2 FYNNEI. Between the trimmed V and J ends, which lost 1 base and 3 bases, there was a span of 10 bases. CDR3 length equals 14 residues. CDR3 sequence reads: CASSEGLDIYEQYF. CDR3 DNA: TGTGCCAGCAGTGAAGGACTGGACATCTACGAGCAGTACTTC.

The V call is TRBV10-2, the J call TRBJ2-7; TRBD1 matches at 8 bases. Looked up from germline, CDR1 is WSHSY and CDR2 is SAAADI. With 5 bases clipped from V and 5 bases from J, the junction kept 5 bases outside the gene matches. This CDR3 is built from 13 residues. The CDR3: CASSQGARHEQYF. The CDR3 DNA sequence: TGCGCCAGCAGTCAGGGGGCGCGCCACGAGCAGTACTTC.

V is TRBV7-2 and J is TRBJ2-1, with D possibly matching TRBD2 (5 bases). The CDR3 consists of 14 residues. Germline-derived CDR1 and CDR2 are SGHTA and FQGNSA. V dropped 1 base and J dropped 10 bases, with 14 bases sitting between them. CDR3 coding DNA: TGTGCCAGCAGCTTAGTGTCGGGGAGCAGGGAGCAGTTCTTC. Its translation is CASSLVSGSREQFF.

The V call is TRBV6-4, the J call TRBJ2-1, with D tentatively TRBD2 (5 bases). The CDR3 extends over 15 amino acids. Germline CDR1 reads MRHNA; CDR2 reads SNTAGT. V lost 1 base, J lost 5 bases, and 12 bases lay in between. The CDR3 DNA reads TGTGCCAGCAGTGACTTTGCGGGTGGGCACAATGAGCAGTTCTTC. This encodes CASSDFAGGHNEQFF.

The rearrangement joins TRBV5-1 to TRBJ2-7; D is possibly TRBD2 (7 bases). CDR1 and CDR2 from the germline V gene are SGHRS and YFSETQ. The V end lost 4 bases, the J end lost 2 bases, and 16 bases lay between the germline ends. The CDR3 length is 15 residues. The CDR3 region is CASSPPPGGPYEQYF. Written as DNA, the CDR3 is TGCGCCAGCAGCCCCCCCCCGGGGGGCCCCTACGAGCAGTACTTC.

V usage is TRBV7-6 and J usage is TRBJ2-5, with TRBD2 identical over 10 bases. CDR3 length equals 17 residues. Looked up from germline, CDR1 is SGHVS and CDR2 is FNYEAQ. The J segment lost 2 bases and the V segment lost 1 base, leaving 7 bases of the junction unmatched. The CDR3 protein is CASSLGYQRGGQETQYF. As DNA, the CDR3 is TGTGCCAGCAGCTTAGGTTATCAGCGGGGGGGGCAAGAGACCCAGTACTTC.

The rearrangement uses TRBV28 and TRBJ2-1, with 8 bases matching TRBD2. From germline, CDR1 is MDHEN and CDR2 SYDVKM. The CDR3 runs 17 residues. After removal of 8 bases from V and 0 bases from J, the junction contained 12 bases not matched to a gene. CDR3 sequence: CASAGGSGTHSYNEQFF. CDR3 DNA sequence: TGTGCCAGCGCTGGGGGTAGCGGGACCCACTCCTACAATGAGCAGTTCTTC. Variable domain in full (rest from reference TRBV28 and TRBJ2-1): DVKVTQSSRYLVKRTGEKVFLECVQDMDHENMFWYRQDPGLGLRLIYFSYDVKMKEKGDIPEGYSVSREKKERFSLILESASTNQTSMYLCASAGGSGTHSYNEQFFGPGTRLTVL.

The chain combines TRBV11-3 with TRBJ1-5, with no clear D. The CDR3 loop spans 16 amino acids. The ends were cut back, 0 bases at V and 7 bases at J, with 16 bases in the middle. Germline CDR1 and CDR2: SGHNT and YENEEA. CDR3 in DNA: TGTGCCAGCAGCTTAGAAAAGAGAAGCACGGGGCAGCCCCAGCATTTT. Translated: CASSLEKRSTGQPQHF. Full variable domain (missing parts from reference TRBV11-3 and TRBJ1-5): EAGVVQSPRYKIIEKKQPVAFWCNPISGHNTLYWYLQNLGQGPELLIRYENEEAVDDSQLPKDRFSAERLKGVDSTLKIQPAELGDSAVYLCASSLEKRSTGQPQHFGDGTRLSIL.